The 14 T cell receptor beta chains presented below share a single source sample, sequenced in a study of blood T cell repertoires in COVID-19. Some clones are missing from TCRdb's copy, which holds only in-frame ones; the method was immunoSEQ multiplex PCR. The table lists tens of thousands of clones, around 90% of them singletons. Sequenced input: peripheral blood. The receptors derive from a woman aged 80 or over with COVID-19, enrolled during active disease.

The V gene is TRBV29-1, the J gene TRBJ1-2; D unresolved. The V gene's germline CDR1 is SQVTM and CDR2 ANQGSEA. Trimming pared 2 bases from V and 4 bases from J, leaving 14 bases between. The CDR3 covers 14 residues. CDR3 residues: CSVERFGVGYGYTF. The CDR3 bases are TGCAGCGTTGAACGTTTCGGGGTTGGCTATGGCTACACCTTC. Using reference TRBV29-1 and TRBJ1-2 for the parts outside the CDR3, the full variable domain is SAVISQKPSRDICQRGTSLTIQCQVDSQVTMMFWYRQQPGQSLTLIATANQGSEATYESGFVIDKFPISRPNLTFSTLTVSNMSPEDSSIYLCSVERFGVGYGYTFGSGTRLTVV.

The V call is TRBV30, the J call TRBJ1-6; TRBD1 matches at 10 bases. CDR3 length equals 16 residues. Unmatched junction bases numbered 8, after V lost 0 bases and J lost 9 bases. Germline CDR1 is GTSNPN and CDR2 is SVGIG (reference sequence). CDR3 loop: CAWSVDRWDRGSPLHF. DNA for the CDR3: TGTGCCTGGAGTGTGGATCGCTGGGACAGGGGTTCACCCCTCCACTTT.

V and J are TRBV5-1 and TRBJ1-1; 9 bases map to TRBD1. This CDR3 contains 14 residues. V trimming: 4 bases; J trimming: 5 bases; junction bases outside the gene matches: 6. CDR1 and CDR2 (germline): SGHRS, YFSETQ. CDR3 loop: CASSMGQGNTEAFF. The CDR3 DNA reads TGCGCCAGCAGCATGGGACAGGGAAATACTGAAGCTTTCTTT. The full variable domain, rest sourced from reference TRBV5-1 and TRBJ1-1, is KAGVTQTPRYLIKTRGQQVTLSCSPISGHRSVSWYQQTPGQGLQFLFEYFSETQRNKGNFPGRFSGRQFSNSRSEMNVSTLELGDSALYLCASSMGQGNTEAFFGQGTRLTVV.

The V call is TRBV2, the J call TRBJ2-2, with D possibly matching TRBD2 (5 bases). This CDR3 is 13 amino acids long. Germline V gives CDR1 SNHLY, CDR2 FYNNEI. V gave up 6 bases and J gave up 6 bases, with 11 bases separating them. CDR3 loop: CASRRGDPGELFF. The CDR3 DNA sequence: TGTGCCAGCAGACGGGGAGACCCCGGGGAGCTGTTTTTT.

The rearrangement joins TRBV3-1 (or the pseudogene TRBV3-2) to TRBJ1-6; TRBD1 agrees at 7 bases. V trimming: 5 bases; J trimming: 3 bases; junction bases outside the gene matches: 7. The V gene's germline CDR1 is LGHDT and CDR2 YNNKEL (reference sequence). The CDR3 totals 16 residues. CDR3 sequence (DNA): TGTGCCAGCAGCGCCCGGGACAGCAGCTATAATTCACCCCTCCACTTT. This sequence encodes CASSARDSSYNSPLHF.

This chain uses TRBV2 with TRBJ2-3, with 15 bases identical to TRBD2. Unmatched junction bases numbered 5, after V lost 5 bases and J lost 5 bases. Germline V CDR1 and CDR2: SNHLY, FYNNEI. This CDR3 contains 16 residues. This chain's CDR3 is CASSRTSGGARDTQYF. The CDR3 region has the DNA TGTGCCAGCAGTCGGACTAGCGGGGGGGCTAGAGATACGCAGTATTTT. Based on the CDR3 plus reference TRBV2 and TRBJ2-3, the full variable domain is EPEVTQTPSHQVTQMGQEVILRCVPISNHLYFYWYRQILGQKVEFLVSFYNNEISEKSEIFDDQFSVERPDGSNFTLKIRSTKLEDSAMYFCASSRTSGGARDTQYFGPGTRLTVL.

V gene TRBV5-1 combines with J gene TRBJ1-1; 7 bases match TRBD1. In germline, CDR1 is SGHRS, CDR2 YFSETQ. With V trimmed by 4 bases and J by 4 bases, 7 bases remained unmatched. The CDR3 sequence is 14 residues long. The CDR3 nucleotides are TGCGCCAGCAGCGTAGCCCCAGGGGGCACTGAAGCTTTCTTT. This translates into CASSVAPGGTEAFF.

V gene TRBV2 combines with J gene TRBJ1-4; the D is unclear. This CDR3 has 13 amino acids. Germline CDR1 SNHLY, CDR2 FYNNEI. V was cut by 4 bases and J by 5 bases, with 8 bases left in between. The CDR3 sequence is CASSGRENEKLFF. The CDR3 nucleotides are TGTGCCAGCAGTGGACGGGAAAATGAAAAACTGTTTTTT.

This chain links TRBV7-9 with TRBJ1-4; possible D gene TRBD1, 5 bases. The CDR3 runs 15 residues. Germline-derived CDR1 and CDR2 are SEHNR and FQNEAQ (reference sequence). Trimming removed 1 base from V and 8 bases from J, with 14 bases in between. The CDR3 nucleotides read TGTGCCAGCAGCTTAGGGTGGCAGGGTGGCGAAAAACTGTTTTTT. It translates to CASSLGWQGGEKLFF.

The chain carries TRBV6-2 or TRBV6-3 and TRBJ2-1; TRBD2 is a possible D gene (5 bases). CDR3 size: 17 residues. The V gene lost 4 bases and the J gene lost 1 base, with 17 bases spanning the gap. Germline V gives CDR1 MNHEY, CDR2 SVGEGT. The CDR3 sequence is CASSSLASRGSYNEQFF. In DNA, the CDR3 is TGTGCCAGCAGTTCTTTAGCGTCCCGGGGATCCTACAATGAGCAGTTCTTC.

The rearrangement links TRBV27 to TRBJ1-2; D not resolved. The CDR3 covers 14 residues. Trimming shortened V by 0 bases and J by 8 bases, and 13 bases separated the two germline ends. Germline lookup yields CDR1 MNHEY and CDR2 SMNVEV (reference sequence). The CDR3 DNA follows: TGTGCCAGCAGTTTATCGCCGAGGGTGGGGGGCTACACCTTC. It is translated as CASSLSPRVGGYTF.

This clone was counted a few times. The rearrangement joins TRBV5-1 to TRBJ2-7; D is perhaps TRBD1 (5 bases). The V gene lost 4 bases and the J gene lost 2 bases, with 16 bases spanning the gap. CDR1 is SGHRS and CDR2 is YFSETQ in the germline V gene. The CDR3 loop spans 15 amino acids. CDR3 protein: CASSTVQGAAYEQYF. The CDR3 DNA follows: TGCGCCAGCAGCACCGTACAAGGGGCGGCCTACGAGCAGTACTTC.

This clone has only one observation. The chain combines TRBV5-4 with TRBJ1-2; no firm D call. V was trimmed by 4 bases and J by 1 base, leaving 8 bases between them. CDR1 SGHNT and CDR2 YYREEE come from the germline V gene (reference sequence). This CDR3 comprises 13 residues. The CDR3 protein is CASSMDGNYGYTF. Here the CDR3 DNA reads TGTGCCAGCAGCATGGACGGTAACTATGGCTACACCTTC. The full variable domain, completed using reference TRBV5-4 and TRBJ1-2, is ETGVTQSPTHLIKTRGQQVTLRCSSQSGHNTVSWYQQALGQGPQFIFQYYREEENGRGNFPPRFSGLQFPNYSSELNVNALELDDSALYLCASSMDGNYGYTFGSGTRLTVV.

The chain has TRBV5-5 and TRBJ1-1; D gene uncertain. Germline CDR1 SGHKS, CDR2 YYEKEE (reference sequence). The CDR3 is 13 amino acids. Trimming removed 7 bases from V and 0 bases from J, with 10 bases in between. The CDR3 sequence: CASRTGLNTEAFF. The CDR3 coding sequence is TGTGCCAGCCGGACTGGGTTGAACACTGAAGCTTTCTTT.